A single T cell receptor beta chain is shown here with its context. Its antigen is not known. The data were taken from a study of T cell responses to AZD1222 COVID-19 vaccine. Data came from immunoSEQ multiplex PCR; TCRdb stores just in-frame clones and leaves some out. Among some 280,000 clones listed, about 94% were seen once. The CDR3 consists of 13 residues. The ends lost 5 bases at V and 6 bases at J; junction bases unmatched: 6. Germline loops: CDR1 SGHVS, CDR2 FQNEAQ. Regarding the study as a whole: None of the repertoires were sampled until the peak T cell response had passed.

Sequencing was performed on peripheral blood, taken 28 days after the second AZD1222 dose. The rearrangement links TRBV7-8 to TRBJ1-1; 7 bases are a match to TRBD1. This receptor was obtained from an adult who received the AZD1222 COVID-19 vaccine. This chain's CDR3 is CASSLDRAAEAFF. The CDR3 DNA follows: TGTGCCAGCAGCCTAGACAGGGCTGCTGAAGCTTTCTTT.